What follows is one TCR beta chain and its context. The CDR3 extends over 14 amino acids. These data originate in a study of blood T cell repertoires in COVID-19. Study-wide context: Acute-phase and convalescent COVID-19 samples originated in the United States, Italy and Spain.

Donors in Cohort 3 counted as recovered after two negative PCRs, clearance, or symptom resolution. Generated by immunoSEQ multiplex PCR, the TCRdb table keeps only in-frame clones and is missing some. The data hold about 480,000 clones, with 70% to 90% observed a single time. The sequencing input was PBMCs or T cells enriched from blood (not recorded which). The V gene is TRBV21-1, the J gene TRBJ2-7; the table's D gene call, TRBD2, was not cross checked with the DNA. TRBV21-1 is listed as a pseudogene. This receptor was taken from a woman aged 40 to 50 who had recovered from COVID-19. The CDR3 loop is CASSKLREIGEQYF. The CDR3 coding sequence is TGTGCCAGCAGCAAACTGCGGGAGATTGGCGAGCAGTACTTC.